These 17 T cell receptor beta chains originate from one sample sequenced in a study of identifying expanded T cells in peripheral blood. Data came from immunoSEQ multiplex PCR; TCRdb stores just in-frame clones and leaves some out. The data contain fewer than 65,000 clones, approximately 89% of them singletons. Sequenced: blood. These receptors were collected from a person aged 18-69 years in good health.

The CDR3 DNA reads TGTGCCAGCTCTTCCGACAGGGCGAAAATGAACACTGAAGCTTTCTTT. Protein sequence: CASSSDRAKMNTEAFF. The V and J genes are TRBV18 and TRBJ1-1, with 7 bases that match TRBD1. There are 16 residues in the CDR3. Germline lookup yields CDR1 KGHSH and CDR2 LQKENI. With 6 bases clipped from V and 0 bases from J, the junction kept 10 bases outside the gene matches.

Points on this clone: The junction differs from germline at one of its ends, possibly a read error. This chain connects TRBV5-1 to TRBJ2-7; D ambiguous. The CDR3 sequence is 14 residues long. Germline V gene sequence: CDR1 SGHRS, CDR2 YFSETQ. CDR3 protein: CASSSDPRSSEQYF. CDR3 sequence (DNA): TGCGCCAGCAGCTCCGACCCAAGGTCCTCCGAGCAGTACTTC.

This clone was counted a single time. V usage is TRBV19 and J usage is TRBJ1-1, with TRBD1 matching 7 bases. V lost 5 bases, J lost 5 bases, and 11 bases stayed unmatched. Germline V gene data show CDR1 as LNHDA and CDR2 as SQIVND (reference sequence). This CDR3 comprises 15 residues. Here the CDR3 reads CASSHRQGGDTEAFF. Here the CDR3 DNA reads TGTGCCAGTAGTCATCGACAGGGAGGTGATACTGAAGCTTTCTTT.

J is TRBJ2-1 and V is TRBV7-6; D gene ambiguous. Germline lookup yields CDR1 SGHVS and CDR2 FNYEAQ. The CDR3 extends over 14 amino acids. With 1 base removed from V and 4 bases from J, the gap between germline ends came to 8 bases. This CDR3 reads CASSLGTEYNEQFF. The DNA for the CDR3 is TGTGCCAGCAGCTTAGGTACGGAGTACAATGAGCAGTTCTTC.

The gene calls are TRBV5-4 and TRBJ2-1; a weak D match, TRBD1 (6 bases). V lost 5 bases to trimming and J lost 1 base, with 16 bases between them. The CDR3 has 16 amino acids. Germline-derived CDR1 and CDR2 are SGHNT and YYREEE (reference sequence). The CDR3 DNA follows: TGTGCCAGCAGGCCACTGAAAGGACAGTCCTACAATGAGCAGTTCTTC. Protein sequence: CASRPLKGQSYNEQFF.

The V and J genes are TRBV4-2 and TRBJ2-1; 7 bases align to TRBD2. The V gene end was trimmed by 0 bases and the J gene end by 8 bases; junction bases not matched to a gene: 10. This CDR3 comprises 16 residues. In germline, CDR1 is LGHNA, CDR2 YNFKEQ. CDR3 sequence (DNA): TGTGCCAGCAGCCAAGATGGGGGGGGAATCCCCTATGAGCAGTTCTTC. This gives the protein CASSQDGGGIPYEQFF.

The chain recombines TRBV6-1 with TRBJ1-4; D remains unclear. CDR3 length: 13 residues. Per germline, CDR1 MNHNS and CDR2 SASEGT. V was pared by 11 bases and J by 5 bases, with 15 bases between. The CDR3 spells CASARAENEKLFF. The CDR3, as DNA: TGTGCCTCAGCTCGGGCGGAGAATGAAAAACTGTTTTTT.

The chain carries TRBV21-1 and TRBJ2-7; whether TRBD1, the table's D call, matches the DNA was not checked. TRBV21-1 is a recognized pseudogene. The CDR3 is 15 residues long. The CDR3 loop is CASSNQDRGRNEQYF. CDR3 nucleotides: TGTGCCAGCAGCAATCAGGACAGGGGGAGAAACGAGCAGTACTTC.

V gene TRBV7-6 combines with J gene TRBJ2-1; D may correspond to TRBD1 or TRBD2 (7 bases each). Trimming removed 4 bases from V and 9 bases from J, with 22 bases in between. Germline CDR1 is SGHVS and CDR2 is FNYEAQ. The CDR3 has 16 amino acids. CDR3 sequence (DNA): TGTGCCAGCAGCTCACGACAGGGTGGGGAGCGGGGTGAGCAGTTCTTC. Translated: CASSSRQGGERGEQFF.

V gene TRBV28 combines with J gene TRBJ2-6; 8 nucleotides agree with TRBD1. The V and J ends lost 1 base and 2 bases, in that order; junction bases with no gene match: 4. The germline gives CDR1 MDHEN, CDR2 SYDVKM. The CDR3 is 17 amino acids. CDR3: CASSLLSRGPGANVLTF. CDR3 bases: TGTGCCAGCAGTTTATTGAGCAGGGGGCCTGGGGCCAACGTCCTGACTTTC.

This clone was counted between two and nine times. The genes are TRBV28 and TRBJ2-2; D gene uncertain. This CDR3 has 14 residues. Looked up from germline, CDR1 is MDHEN and CDR2 is SYDVKM. V was shortened by 6 bases and J by 3 bases, with 11 bases between the two germline ends. The CDR3 here is CASRPPRDTGELFF. DNA for the CDR3: TGTGCCAGCAGGCCGCCTCGGGACACCGGGGAGCTGTTTTTT.

The rearrangement joins TRBV19 to TRBJ2-5; no firm D call. Germline V lookup: CDR1 LNHDA, CDR2 SQIVND (reference sequence). Trimming removed 2 bases from V and 2 bases from J, with 6 bases in between. The length of the CDR3 is 13 residues. CDR3 region: CASSIFTQETQYF. The CDR3 nucleotides are TGTGCCAGTAGTATATTCACGCAAGAGACCCAGTACTTC. The variable domain in full, completed from reference TRBV19 and TRBJ2-5, reads DGGITQSPKYLFRKEGQNVTLSCEQNLNHDAMYWYRQDPGQGLRLIYYSQIVNDFQKGDIAEGYSVSREKKESFPLTVTSAQKNPTAFYLCASSIFTQETQYFGPGTRLLVL.

The V gene is TRBV7-3, the J gene TRBJ2-1; TRBD1 or TRBD2 may be the D gene (5 bases each). Germline CDR1 reads SGHTA; CDR2 reads FQGTGA. The CDR3 consists of 13 residues. Trimming removed 5 bases from V and 7 bases from J, with 12 bases in between. CDR3 nucleotide sequence: TGTGCCAGCAGCCCATCAGGGAGTAATGAGCAGTTCTTC. Translating it yields CASSPSGSNEQFF.

The chain recombines TRBV6-1 with TRBJ1-1, with D hard to call. The length of the CDR3 is 13 residues. V lost 3 bases and J 0 bases, leaving 5 bases between the germline ends. CDR1 MNHNS and CDR2 SASEGT come from the germline V gene. The CDR3 DNA reads as TGTGCCAGCAGTGACAAAATGAACACTGAAGCTTTCTTT. It translates to CASSDKMNTEAFF.

The V call is TRBV6-5, the J call TRBJ2-7; D might be TRBD1 (6 bases). CDR3 length: 14 amino acids. Germline assignment: CDR1 MNHEY and CDR2 SVGAGI. The V end lost 3 bases, the J end lost 4 bases, and 13 bases lay between the germline ends. The CDR3 spells CASSYSGHRYEQYF. Here the CDR3 DNA reads TGTGCCAGCAGTTATTCGGGACACCGATACGAGCAGTACTTC.

V and J are TRBV25-1 and TRBJ2-3; 12 nucleotides agree with TRBD2. The V gene end was trimmed by 4 bases and the J gene end by 4 bases; junction bases not matched to a gene: 3. This CDR3 is built from 15 residues. CDR1 and CDR2 (germline): MGHDK, SYGVNS. CDR3 loop: CASSGLAGGPDTQYF. The CDR3 region has the DNA TGTGCCAGCAGTGGCCTAGCGGGAGGGCCAGATACGCAGTATTTT.

This rearrangement joins TRBV7-2 to TRBJ1-3; D is unclear. CDR3 length: 14 residues. The germline CDR1 and CDR2 sequences are SGHTA and FQGNSA. V was pared by 5 bases and J by 0 bases, with 8 bases between. The CDR3 DNA sequence: TGTGCCAGCAGCCCGATCTCCTCTGGAAACACCATATATTTT. Its protein is CASSPISSGNTIYF. Filled out from reference TRBV7-2 and TRBJ1-3, the complete variable domain reads GAGVSQSPSNKVTEKGKDVELRCDPISGHTALYWYRQSLGQGLEFLIYFQGNSAPDKSGLPSDRFSAERTGGSVSTLTIQRTQQEDSAVYLCASSPISSGNTIYFGEGSWLTVV.